One and the same sample provided the 18 T cell receptor beta chains below, sequenced in a study of shared clonotypes between healthy human individuals. TCRdb keeps only in-frame clones here, not all; method: immunoSEQ multiplex PCR. The top ten clones hold 0.06% of a sample with under 650,000 clones, 96% of them seen once. Source material: naive CD4+ T cells sorted from blood. Regarding subset: CD45RA+ positively selected. Receptors originate from a woman in her twenties or thirties in good health.

The chain recombines TRBV5-1 with TRBJ2-1, with a tentative D call TRBD2 (5 bases). Germline V gene lookup returns CDR1 SGHRS and CDR2 YFSETQ. CDR3 length: 16 residues. The V end was cut by 0 bases, the J end by 3 bases, with 13 bases between. CDR3 sequence (DNA): TGCGCCAGCAGCTTGGGTCCGGAGGTTATCTACAATGAGCAGTTCTTC. Translated, it gives CASSLGPEVIYNEQFF.

This clone appeared a single time. V gene TRBV5-4 combines with J gene TRBJ2-1; 10 nucleotides align to TRBD2. The CDR3 is 15 residues long. The germline V gene encodes CDR1 SGHNT and CDR2 YYREEE (reference sequence). Germline trimming cut 6 bases from V and 6 bases from J; bases unmatched to any gene: 9. As DNA, the CDR3 is TGTGCCAGCATCAATAGCGGGAGGAAGGGCAATGAGCAGTTCTTC. It is translated as CASINSGRKGNEQFF.

The CDR3 loop is CASSREGELFF. CDR3 sequence (DNA): TGTGCCAGCAGCCGGGAGGGGGAGCTGTTTTTT. The rearrangement uses TRBV6-6 and TRBJ2-2, with D perhaps matching TRBD2 (6 bases). The germline V gene encodes CDR1 MNHNY and CDR2 SVGAGI (reference sequence). This CDR3 spans 11 amino acids. The V end lost 6 bases, the J end lost 8 bases, and 7 bases lay between the germline ends.

The chain combines TRBV25-1 with TRBJ2-5, with D tentatively TRBD1 (6 bases). Germline CDR1 is MGHDK and CDR2 is SYGVNS. V lost 4 bases, J lost 5 bases, and 20 bases lay in between. CDR3 length: 16 residues. The CDR3 DNA reads as TGTGCCAGCAGTGCAGGGATACAGGGCGCTCGGGAGACCCAGTACTTC. Translated, it gives CASSAGIQGARETQYF.

The V and J genes are TRBV7-2 and TRBJ2-1; D is perhaps TRBD2 (6 bases). Per germline, CDR1 SGHTA and CDR2 FQGNSA. The CDR3 loop spans 14 amino acids. The V and J ends lost 2 bases and 9 bases respectively, with 14 bases between them. CDR3 protein: CASSLRLDSSEQFF. CDR3 nucleotides: TGTGCCAGCAGCTTACGACTAGATTCCAGTGAGCAGTTCTTC.

The V call is TRBV5-1, the J call TRBJ1-1; D gene uncertain. The V and J ends lost 7 bases and 4 bases respectively, with 14 bases between them. CDR3 length: 13 amino acids. Germline V lookup: CDR1 SGHRS, CDR2 YFSETQ. In DNA, the CDR3 is TGCGCCAGCGGGATGGTGGGCGGCACTGAAGCTTTCTTT. Protein: CASGMVGGTEAFF.

The chain is built from TRBV28 and TRBJ1-1; the D is unclear. Trimming took 3 bases from V and 4 from J, leaving 6 bases between them. Germline V gene lookup returns CDR1 MDHEN and CDR2 SYDVKM. The CDR3 has 12 residues. The CDR3 sequence is CASSFRGTEAFF. In nucleotides, the CDR3 is TGTGCCAGCAGTTTCCGGGGCACTGAAGCTTTCTTT.

The chain recombines TRBV28 with TRBJ2-2; D uncertain. CDR1 MDHEN and CDR2 SYDVKM come from the germline V gene. The CDR3 contains 13 residues. The germline V and J ends were trimmed by 5 bases and 6 bases, with 10 bases remaining between them. CDR3 sequence: CASSPSFAGELFF. The CDR3 DNA reads as TGTGCCAGCAGTCCATCTTTCGCCGGGGAGCTGTTTTTT.

The V gene is TRBV11-3, the J gene TRBJ2-7, with TRBD1 matching 10 bases. The CDR3 runs to 15 residues. CDR1 is SGHNT, CDR2 YENEEA, per germline. Trimming took 4 bases from V and 2 from J; bases not matched to a gene: 5. CDR3 DNA sequence: TGTGCCAGCAGCTACTCCGGGACAGGGGCCTACGAGCAGTACTTC. It specifies CASSYSGTGAYEQYF. Full variable domain (rest looked up from reference TRBV11-3 and TRBJ2-7): EAGVVQSPRYKIIEKKQPVAFWCNPISGHNTLYWYLQNLGQGPELLIRYENEEAVDDSQLPKDRFSAERLKGVDSTLKIQPAELGDSAVYLCASSYSGTGAYEQYFGPGTRLTVT.

The V and J genes are TRBV5-1 and TRBJ2-3; 9 bases match TRBD1. The germline V gene encodes CDR1 SGHRS and CDR2 YFSETQ. This CDR3 is 14 amino acids long. V lost 3 bases and J lost 4; bases outside the gene matches: 3. The CDR3 here is CASSSGQGPDTQYF. The CDR3 nucleotides read TGCGCCAGCAGCTCAGGACAGGGGCCAGATACGCAGTATTTT.

The CDR3 spells CASGLAGKHNEQFF. CDR3 sequence (DNA): TGTGCTAGTGGTTTGGCCGGGAAGCACAATGAGCAGTTCTTC. The chain is built from TRBV12-5 and TRBJ2-1; D might be TRBD2 (5 bases). The CDR3 has 14 amino acids. Trimming shortened V by 1 base and J by 5 bases, and 9 bases separated the two germline ends. Germline CDR1 LGHNT, CDR2 FRNRAP.

CDR3 in DNA: TGTGCCAGCAGCCCCTCCCCCGGACGCTCTGGAAACACCATATATTTT. Translation gives CASSPSPGRSGNTIYF. The rearrangement uses TRBV13 and TRBJ1-3; D unresolved. The CDR3 consists of 16 residues. The germline V gene encodes CDR1 PRHDT and CDR2 FYEKMQ (reference sequence). Trimming cost V 5 bases and J 0 bases, with 14 bases left between them.

The V gene is TRBV9, the J gene TRBJ2-3, with 7 bases identical to TRBD2. V shed 0 bases and J 0 bases; nucleotides not matched to a gene: 4. The CDR3 contains 16 residues. CDR1 SGDLS and CDR2 YYNGEE come from the germline V gene. The CDR3 DNA sequence: TGTGCCAGCAGCGTAGGGCCTAGCGGAAGCACAGATACGCAGTATTTT. Translation: CASSVGPSGSTDTQYF.

This clone was seen just once. V gene TRBV7-6 combines with J gene TRBJ1-1; TRBD1 matches at 9 bases. The germline CDR1 and CDR2 sequences are SGHVS and FNYEAQ. Trimming cost V 4 bases and J 6 bases; bases outside gene matches: 6. This CDR3 comprises 14 residues. The CDR3 spells CASSSRDRAPEAFF. As DNA, the CDR3 is TGTGCCAGCAGCTCCCGGGACAGGGCGCCTGAAGCTTTCTTT.

The chain has TRBV28 and TRBJ1-5; 8 bases agree with TRBD1. V shed 4 bases, J shed 4 bases, and the junction held 6 bases outside the gene matches. From germline, CDR1 is MDHEN and CDR2 SYDVKM. The CDR3 consists of 15 residues. CDR3 DNA: TGTGCCAGCAGTTACCTGGACAGGGCAAATCAGCCCCAGCATTTT. This gives the protein CASSYLDRANQPQHF.

V and J are TRBV30 and TRBJ1-5, with D hard to call. This CDR3 has 14 amino acids. The germline V gene has CDR1 GTSNPN and CDR2 SVGIG (reference sequence). Trimming pared 3 bases from V and 0 bases from J, leaving 9 bases between. CDR3 residues: CAWSDFYSNQPQHF. CDR3 sequence (DNA): TGTGCCTGGAGCGACTTTTATAGCAATCAGCCCCAGCATTTT. The full variable domain, with the rest looked up from reference TRBV30 and TRBJ1-5, is SQTIHQWPATLVQPVGSPLSLECTVEGTSNPNLYWYRQAAGRGLQLLFYSVGIGQISSEVPQNLSASRPQDRQFILSSKKLLLSDSGFYLCAWSDFYSNQPQHFGDGTRLSIL.

The genes are TRBV7-9 and TRBJ2-5; D unclear. The CDR3 contains 13 residues. Germline CDR1 reads SEHNR; CDR2 reads FQNEAQ (reference sequence). Trimming stripped 5 bases from V and 5 bases from J, with 12 bases between. The CDR3 DNA follows: TGTGCCAGCAGCCTTGCCTCCGGTGAGACCCAGTACTTC. It is translated as CASSLASGETQYF.

The chain has TRBV5-1 and TRBJ1-3, with D perhaps matching TRBD1 (5 bases). This CDR3 contains 17 residues. Trimming stripped 1 base from V and 2 bases from J, with 16 bases between. Germline V gives CDR1 SGHRS, CDR2 YFSETQ. The DNA for the CDR3 is TGCGCCAGCAGCTTGTTAGGCCCGGGGCATCCTGGAAACACCATATATTTT. Residues: CASSLLGPGHPGNTIYF.